This T cell receptor (beta chain) was recorded in a study of T cell responses to AZD1222 COVID-19 vaccine. Germline V gene sequence: CDR1 SNHLY, CDR2 FYNNEI. There are 14 residues in the CDR3. Deletions cut 7 bases from V and 2 bases from J, with 14 bases between. Notes on this clone: Antigen specificity is unknown.

Study-wide findings and caveats: Among the donors, most were white British and more were female, and clonal diversity was possibly underestimated. When two AZD1222 doses had been given, Spike-specific TCR breadth and depth rose. It was only after the peak T cell response that any repertoires were sampled. The CD4 TCRs associated with vaccination extended across spike and predominated at 160-218 and 743-854.

The repertoire was sequenced with immunoSEQ multiplex PCR; TCRdb's copy has only in-frame clones and lacks some. The profile shows about 90,000 clones, approximately 86% of them singletons. The V and J genes are TRBV2 and TRBJ1-2, with a possible D match to TRBD1 (5 bases). This clonotype originated in an adult in good health. Sequenced here: peripheral blood, sampled on day 0 of MenACWY control vaccination. The CDR3 protein is CASIGTTWNYGYTF. DNA for the CDR3: TGTGCCAGCATCGGGACTACGTGGAACTATGGCTACACCTTC.